Listed here are 24 T cell receptor beta chains from one sample, sequenced in a study of molecular identifiers for immune sequencing clone quantification (dated by TCRdb to the late 2010s). Library prep was done by PCR. TCRdb records Illumina HiSeq 4000 as the sequencer. TCRdb redid the processing of the public reads, applying fastp at Q25 and MiXCR, and retained in-frame beta chains. CDR3 protein sequences are deduplicated, and each keeps its most common genes and DNA. The sample table lists about 510,000 distinct CDR3 sequences, over 20% of them with a count of one. More than 0.8% of the sample lies in the top ten. The specimen sequenced was naive CD8+ T cells from blood, with Jurkat cell RNA spiked in. The intended sense of this specimen's cell subset or site label: FACS-sorted CD8+CD4-CCR7+CD45RA+ naive T cells. These receptor sequences come from a human donor in good health. Some libraries in this study had Jurkat cell RNA spiked in.

As regards this clonotype: A much larger clone lies one base from this, so it may be a read error. The chain employs TRBV28 and TRBJ2-7, with 8 bases lining up with TRBD1. The germline gives CDR1 MDHEN, CDR2 SYDVKM. CDR3 length: 14 residues. The DNA for the CDR3 is TGTGTCAGCAGTCTCGGGACAGGACCTGACGAGCAGTACTTC. It yields the protein CVSSLGTGPDEQYF. Full variable domain (remainder filled in from reference TRBV28 and TRBJ2-7): DVKVTQSSRYLVKRTGEKVFLECVQDMDHENMFWYRQDPGLGLRLIYFSYDVKMKEKGDIPEGYSVSREKKERFSLILESASTNQTSMYLCVSSLGTGPDEQYFGPGTRLTVT.

The table lists this clonotype with a few counts. J is TRBJ2-7 and V is TRBV10-3; D is possibly TRBD1 (6 bases). This CDR3 is built from 14 residues. The V gene lost 0 bases and the J gene lost 1 base, with 7 bases spanning the gap. Germline CDR1 reads ENHRY; CDR2 reads SYGVKD. The CDR3 DNA is TGTGCCATCAGTGAGTCGAGGGGGTCCTACGAGCAGTACTTC. Translated: CAISESRGSYEQYF.

A remark on this clonotype: The final CDR3 position lacks the conserved phenylalanine or tryptophan, pointing to a likely read error. The chain links TRBV30 to TRBJ1-1; D ambiguous. Germline loops: CDR1 GTSNPN, CDR2 SVGIG (reference sequence). CDR3 length: 15 amino acids. The V end lost 0 bases, the J end lost 5 bases, and 16 bases lay between the germline ends. CDR3 bases: TGTGCCTGGAGTGTTTCTGACCCGAGGTGGACTGAAGCTTTCTCT. Translation gives CAWSVSDPRWTEAFS.

This chain uses TRBV4-3 with TRBJ2-7, with a possible D match to TRBD1 (6 bases). Germline CDR1 reads LGHNA; CDR2 reads YSLEER. This CDR3 comprises 16 residues. V shed 0 bases and J shed 3 bases, with 15 bases lying between them. The CDR3 DNA reads as TGCGCCAGCAGCCAAGATTTAACAGGGCGAGGCTACGAGCAGTACTTC. Encoded protein: CASSQDLTGRGYEQYF.

The chain carries TRBV20-1 and TRBJ1-1; D not resolved. V lost 3 bases and J lost 3, with 8 bases in between. In germline, CDR1 is DFQATT, CDR2 SNEGSKA (reference sequence). The CDR3 is made up of 12 amino acids. CDR3 coding DNA: TGCAGTGCTAGGGGCAGTTACACTGAAGCTTTCTTT. Protein: CSARGSYTEAFF.

The chain carries TRBV7-6 and TRBJ2-3; D not certain. The length of the CDR3 is 12 residues. Germline lookup yields CDR1 SGHVS and CDR2 FNYEAQ. Trimming pared 5 bases from V and 2 bases from J, leaving 5 bases between. CDR3 in amino acids: CASSIPTDTQYF. The CDR3 DNA sequence: TGTGCCAGCAGCATTCCCACAGATACGCAGTATTTT.

The table lists this clonotype with many counts. The chain uses TRBV30 and TRBJ2-1; 8 bases agree with TRBD2. CDR3 length equals 13 residues. Trimming removed 5 bases from V and 5 bases from J; junction bases left unmatched: 5. The germline V gene encodes CDR1 GTSNPN and CDR2 SVGIG (reference sequence). CDR3 bases: TGTGCCTGGGCCGGGACTAGGAACAATGAGCAGTTCTTC. Translating gives CAWAGTRNNEQFF.

As regards this clonotype: A junction boundary mismatches the germline segment, possibly from a read error. The chain employs TRBV27 and TRBJ2-7; 8 bases map to TRBD2. Per germline, CDR1 MNHEY and CDR2 SMNVEV (reference sequence). The CDR3 contains 16 residues. CDR3 protein: CASSPGVSGATDEQCF. The CDR3 DNA follows: TGTGCCAGCAGTCCCGGGGTTAGCGGGGCCACTGACGAGCAGTGCTTC.

CDR3 protein: CASTPGISPGELFF. In nucleotides, the CDR3 is TGTGCCAGTACCCCAGGGATCTCACCCGGGGAGCTGTTTTTT. The chain couples TRBV19 to TRBJ2-2; D perhaps matches TRBD1 (5 bases). CDR1 and CDR2 (germline): LNHDA, SQIVND (reference sequence). The CDR3 spans 14 residues. Trimming cost V 7 bases and J 6 bases, with 15 bases left between them.

This clonotype was observed a few times. The genes are TRBV6-5 and TRBJ2-2; D gene unclear. The CDR3 runs 15 residues. Per the germline V gene, CDR1 is MNHEY and CDR2 is SVGAGI. V was clipped by 2 bases and J by 4 bases, with 11 bases between them. The chain's CDR3 is CASSYQGYGTGELFF. CDR3 bases: TGTGCCAGCAGTTACCAAGGGTATGGCACCGGGGAGCTGTTTTTT.

The CDR3 loop is CAWAQGNLYEQYF. The CDR3, as DNA: TGTGCCTGGGCGCAGGGGAACCTATACGAGCAGTACTTC. This chain connects TRBV30 to TRBJ2-7; tentatively, D is TRBD1 (6 bases). The germline V and J ends were trimmed by 5 bases and 4 bases, with 15 bases remaining between them. CDR3 length: 13 amino acids. Germline values: CDR1 GTSNPN, CDR2 SVGIG (reference sequence).

Many counts were recorded for this clonotype. One end of the junction does not line up with germline, which may come from a read error. This chain uses TRBV7-7 with TRBJ1-4; D is unclear. The CDR3 runs 17 residues. Germline loops: CDR1 SSHAT, CDR2 FNYEAQ (reference sequence). The chain's CDR3 is CASSPPPTRGTNEKLFF. The CDR3 DNA reads as TGTGCTAGCAGCCCTCCGCCAACTCGCGGAACTAATGAAAAACTGTTTTTT.

Concerning this clonotype: A read error may be the cause here, since a much bigger clone is one base away. The chain joins TRBV27 to TRBJ1-5, with D perhaps TRBD1 (5 bases). This CDR3 is built from 14 residues. Germline CDR1 reads MNHEY; CDR2 reads SMNVEV (reference sequence). The chain's CDR3 is CASHPTEGNQSQHF. The CDR3 coding sequence is TGTGCCAGTCACCCGACAGAGGGGAATCAGTCCCAGCATTTT.

This clonotype was seen a few times. CDR3 sequence: CASSEALAGGPAGELFF. Written as DNA, the CDR3 is TGTGCCAGCAGTGAAGCTCTAGCGGGGGGGCCGGCCGGGGAGCTGTTTTTT. The V gene is TRBV2, the J gene TRBJ2-2, with TRBD2 matching 12 bases. The CDR3 is 17 amino acids. Germline V gives CDR1 SNHLY, CDR2 FYNNEI. V was pared by 0 bases and J by 6 bases, with 5 bases of the junction left unmatched.

This clonotype showed up many times. The chain employs TRBV28 and TRBJ1-1; D gene uncertain. The V gene's germline CDR1 is MDHEN and CDR2 SYDVKM. V lost 5 bases and J 1 base, leaving 5 bases between the germline ends. This CDR3 region has 12 residues. The CDR3 region has the DNA TGTGCCAGCAGTGACACGAACACTGAAGCTTTCTTT. Translation gives CASSDTNTEAFF.

This clonotype was counted a few times. The CDR3 sequence is CASSSLLGATDTQYF. For the CDR3, the DNA is TGTGCCAGCAGTTCGCTTCTCGGGGCGACAGATACGCAGTATTTT. This chain joins TRBV27 and TRBJ2-3, with D possibly being TRBD1 or TRBD2 (5 bases each). The CDR3 covers 15 residues. CDR1 MNHEY and CDR2 SMNVEV come from the germline V gene (reference sequence). V was clipped by 4 bases and J by 3 bases, with 14 bases between them.

Concerning this clonotype: The junction does not match germline at one end; this may be a read error. V gene TRBV19 combines with J gene TRBJ2-6; TRBD1 agrees at 12 bases. Germline loops: CDR1 LNHDA, CDR2 SQIVND (reference sequence). The CDR3 extends over 15 amino acids. CDR3 loop: CAGRDRGPGANVLTF. CDR3 sequence (DNA): TGTGCCGGTAGGGACAGGGGGCCTGGGGCCAACGTCCTGACTTTC.

The sample holds many counts of this clonotype. This chain connects TRBV4-3 to TRBJ1-3; D unclear. Germline assignment: CDR1 LGHNA and CDR2 YSLEER. CDR3 length equals 16 residues. V was pared by 4 bases and J by 0 bases, with 13 bases between. The CDR3 nucleotides read TGCGCCAGCAGCCGATTCACGGGGAGCTCTGGAAACACCATATATTTT. This codes for CASSRFTGSSGNTIYF.

Comments on this clonotype: This may come from a read error, since a much larger clone is one base off. V gene TRBV20-1 combines with J gene TRBJ2-3; no reliable D call. Germline CDR1 and CDR2: DFQATT and SNEGSKA (reference sequence). Trimming stripped 3 bases from V and 3 bases from J, with 4 bases between. This CDR3 comprises 11 residues. Here the CDR3 reads CSARNTDTQYF. In DNA, the CDR3 is TGCAGTGCTAGGAATACAGATACGCAGTATTTT.

A note on this clonotype: This sequence may be a read error, since a much larger clone differs from it by one base. The chain employs TRBV3-1 and TRBJ1-1; D is possibly TRBD1 (6 bases). CDR3 length: 13 residues. Between the trimmed V and J ends, which lost 4 bases and 7 bases, there was a span of 13 bases. In germline, CDR1 is LGHDT, CDR2 YNNKEL (reference sequence). This chain's CDR3 is CASSPSGANEAFF. DNA for the CDR3: TGTGCCAGCAGCCCATCGGGGGCTAATGAAGCTTTCTTT.

As concerns this clonotype: A clone one base away is much larger, so this may be a read error. This rearrangement joins TRBV6-2 or TRBV6-3 to TRBJ1-5; D is unresolved. The CDR3 length is 12 residues. Germline V gene lookup returns CDR1 MNHEY and CDR2 SVGEGT. CDR3 sequence (DNA): TGTGCCAGCGGCATTGATTATCAGCCCCTGCATTTT. Residues: CASGIDYQPLHF.

This clonotype appeared many times. Here the CDR3 reads CASSLAGFGGEWTDTQYF. DNA for the CDR3: TGTGCCAGCAGCTTAGCGGGTTTCGGGGGCGAGTGGACAGATACGCAGTATTTT. V is TRBV7-9 and J is TRBJ2-3, with D tentatively TRBD1 or TRBD2 (6 bases each). V lost 0 bases and J 3 bases, leaving 19 bases between the germline ends. Per the germline V gene, CDR1 is SEHNR and CDR2 is FQNEAQ (reference sequence). The CDR3 has 18 amino acids.

Details on this clonotype: Given a much more abundant clone one base away, this may be a read error. This rearrangement joins TRBV14 to TRBJ2-1, with 9 positions matching TRBD2. The CDR3 contains 16 residues. Per the germline V gene, CDR1 is SGHDN and CDR2 is FVKESK. CDR3 region: CASRQDWSSGNNEQFF. CDR3 nucleotides: TGTGCCAGCCGCCAAGATTGGTCTAGCGGGAACAATGAGCAGTTCTTC.

CDR3 in amino acids: CASSVWTGRDGYTF. CDR3 coding DNA: TGTGCCAGCAGTGTTTGGACAGGGAGGGATGGCTACACCTTC. This chain links TRBV2 with TRBJ1-2; 8 positions agree with TRBD1. Germline trimming cut 4 bases from V and 6 bases from J; bases unmatched to any gene: 7. The CDR3 is 14 residues long. Germline V gives CDR1 SNHLY, CDR2 FYNNEI. The entire variable domain, with the rest obtained from reference TRBV2 and TRBJ1-2, is as follows: EPEVTQTPSHQVTQMGQEVILRCVPISNHLYFYWYRQILGQKVEFLVSFYNNEISEKSEIFDDQFSVERPDGSNFTLKIRSTKLEDSAMYFCASSVWTGRDGYTFGSGTRLTVV.